These 26 T cell receptor beta chains were all obtained from the same sample, sequenced in a study of T cells in Graves' hyperthyroidism and ophthalmopathy. TCR beta CDR3 regions were amplified from RNA. RT-PCR in the first round (using the HTBI primer set) targeted the TCR CDR3. TCRdb reanalysed the multiplex PCR reads using MiXCR and keeps one entry per CDR3 protein. The table records fewer than 750,000 distinct CDR3 sequences, roughly 14% of them present only once. Sample: blood. These receptors originate from a woman aged 40 to 50 with Graves' ophthalmopathy.

This clonotype was observed at least ten times. The chain is built from TRBV4-2 and TRBJ1-5, with 10 nucleotides matching TRBD1. This CDR3 spans 15 amino acids. Trimming removed 0 bases from V and 10 bases from J; junction bases left unmatched: 6. From germline, CDR1 is LGHNA and CDR2 YNFKEQ. The CDR3: CASSQDGTGVEPQHF. The CDR3 DNA reads TGTGCCAGCAGCCAAGATGGGACAGGGGTAGAACCCCAGCATTTT.

This clonotype was observed at least ten times. The chain has TRBV6-2 or TRBV6-3 and TRBJ2-7; TRBD2 matches at 12 bases. CDR1 is MNHEY, CDR2 SVGEGT, per germline. This CDR3 is built from 15 residues. V dropped 4 bases and J dropped 6; count of bases not matched to a gene: 7. In DNA form, the CDR3 reads TGTGCCAGCAGTTCCCGACTAGCGGGAGTATCCGAGCAGTACTTC. Translating gives CASSSRLAGVSEQYF.

This clonotype was seen ten or more times. The chain uses TRBV9 and TRBJ2-5, with a possible D match to TRBD1 (5 bases). This CDR3 has 14 amino acids. V lost 4 bases to trimming and J lost 7 bases, with 17 bases between them. Germline values: CDR1 SGDLS, CDR2 YYNGEE. Here the CDR3 reads CASSQTVPQGTQYF. CDR3 DNA sequence: TGTGCCAGCAGCCAAACCGTACCCCAGGGGACCCAGTACTTC.

V usage is TRBV11-3 and J usage is TRBJ2-2, with D unclear. The CDR3 length is 14 residues. Trimming stripped 4 bases from V and 4 bases from J, with 10 bases between. CDR1 SGHNT and CDR2 YENEEA come from the germline V gene. The CDR3 loop reads CASSSMVGTGELFF. CDR3 coding DNA: TGTGCCAGCAGCTCCATGGTGGGCACCGGGGAGCTGTTTTTT. Together with reference TRBV11-3 and TRBJ2-2, the CDR3 gives the full variable domain: EAGVVQSPRYKIIEKKQPVAFWCNPISGHNTLYWYLQNLGQGPELLIRYENEEAVDDSQLPKDRFSAERLKGVDSTLKIQPAELGDSAVYLCASSSMVGTGELFFGEGSRLTVL.

The sample holds many counts of this clonotype. The rearrangement links TRBV12-3 or TRBV12-4 to TRBJ2-4, with D unresolved. Trimming removed 4 bases at V and 3 bases at J, with 16 bases between. The CDR3 is 16 residues long. CDR3 residues: CASSSAAASGKNIQYF. DNA for the CDR3: TGTGCCAGCAGTTCGGCGGCAGCGAGTGGCAAAAACATTCAGTACTTC.

CDR3 amino acids: CASSEDTGELFF. The CDR3 DNA reads as TGTGCCAGCAGCGAGGACACCGGGGAGCTGTTTTTT. The rearrangement links TRBV7-6 to TRBJ2-2; no reliable D call. With 5 bases removed from V and 3 bases from J, the gap between germline ends came to 4 bases. From germline, CDR1 is SGHVS and CDR2 FNYEAQ. The CDR3 totals 12 residues.

Many counts were recorded for this clonotype. The chain recombines TRBV11-1 with TRBJ1-3; D gene ambiguous. Germline V gives CDR1 SGHAT, CDR2 FQDESV (reference sequence). The CDR3 spans 15 residues. Trimming stripped 5 bases from V and 2 bases from J, with 13 bases between. DNA of the CDR3: TGTGCCAGCAGCGCCCTAGTTGGAACTGGAAACACCATATATTTT. As protein: CASSALVGTGNTIYF.

In its sample, this clonotype was seen many times. V is TRBV7-8 and J is TRBJ2-7; 9 positions match TRBD1. V dropped 3 bases and J dropped 6; count of bases not matched to a gene: 6. Germline CDR1 and CDR2: SGHVS and FQNEAQ. CDR3 length: 14 amino acids. CDR3 amino acids: CASSFYGTGSEQYF. CDR3 in DNA: TGTGCCAGCAGCTTTTACGGGACAGGGAGCGAGCAGTACTTC.

This clonotype was recorded at least ten times. The chain has TRBV27 and TRBJ1-1; D gene unclear. The CDR3 is 14 amino acids. V dropped 2 bases and J dropped 0 bases, with 7 bases sitting between them. CDR1 and CDR2 (germline): MNHEY, SMNVEV (reference sequence). The DNA of the CDR3 is TGTGCCAGCAGTTTAACGGCCCTGAACACTGAAGCTTTCTTT. This sequence encodes CASSLTALNTEAFF.

This clonotype was counted at least ten times. This chain connects TRBV15 to TRBJ2-5; D remains ambiguous. This CDR3 is 14 amino acids long. V was shortened by 0 bases and J by 2 bases, with 7 bases between the two germline ends. From germline, CDR1 is LNHNV and CDR2 YYDKDF (reference sequence). This chain's CDR3 is CATSRDAGQETQYF. CDR3 in DNA: TGTGCCACCAGCAGAGATGCCGGTCAAGAGACCCAGTACTTC.

This clonotype was recorded many times. This rearrangement joins TRBV7-9 to TRBJ1-4; 8 bases align to TRBD1. Per the germline V gene, CDR1 is SEHNR and CDR2 is FQNEAQ (reference sequence). V shed 5 bases, J shed 8 bases, and the junction held 10 bases outside the gene matches. The CDR3 contains 15 residues. The CDR3 spells CASSPIGQGSEKLFF. CDR3 sequence (DNA): TGTGCCAGCAGCCCGATCGGACAGGGTAGCGAAAAACTGTTTTTT.

The chain is built from TRBV12-3 or TRBV12-4 and TRBJ1-1, with 9 bases fitting TRBD1. This CDR3 is 15 amino acids long. Trimming took 9 bases from V and 0 from J; bases not matched to a gene: 8. The CDR3 loop is CASEPGQGLNTEAFF. CDR3 DNA sequence: TGTGCCAGTGAACCGGGACAGGGCCTGAACACTGAAGCTTTCTTT.

This clonotype has a count of ten or more. The V gene is TRBV24-1, the J gene TRBJ1-2; D may be TRBD1 (5 bases). Per germline, CDR1 KGHDR and CDR2 SFDVKD. The CDR3 consists of 13 residues. The V gene lost 5 bases and the J gene lost 1 base, with 7 bases spanning the gap. The CDR3 here is CATSVDSNYGYTF. In DNA, the CDR3 is TGTGCCACCAGTGTTGACAGTAACTATGGCTACACCTTC.

This clonotype came up many times. This chain joins TRBV28 and TRBJ2-7; D gene uncertain. Trimming cost V 3 bases and J 4 bases, with 10 bases left between them. The CDR3 totals 13 residues. Germline CDR1 and CDR2: MDHEN and SYDVKM. CDR3 nucleotide sequence: TGTGCCAGCAGTTTTGGGGTCCAGTACGAGCAGTACTTC. It is translated as CASSFGVQYEQYF.

This clonotype was detected ten times or more. This rearrangement joins TRBV10-3 to TRBJ2-2; unclear D gene. The CDR3 totals 13 residues. The V and J ends lost 7 bases and 1 base respectively, with 7 bases between them. Germline V gives CDR1 ENHRY, CDR2 SYGVKD. The DNA of the CDR3 is TGTGCCATCAAAGACCGGAACACCGGGGAGCTGTTTTTT. Its protein is CAIKDRNTGELFF.

This clonotype was observed a handful of times. The chain employs TRBV18 and TRBJ2-7; a weak D match, TRBD1 (5 bases). Deletions cut 3 bases from V and 3 bases from J, with 12 bases between. The CDR3 has 14 residues. CDR1 KGHSH and CDR2 LQKENI come from the germline V gene. The CDR3 coding sequence is TGTGCCAGCTCACCGACTGGGGCTTTCTACGAGCAGTACTTC. It specifies CASSPTGAFYEQYF.

This clonotype was found many times. The chain employs TRBV6-1 and TRBJ1-1, with D perhaps TRBD1 (5 bases). Germline CDR1 and CDR2: MNHNS and SASEGT. V lost 8 bases and J lost 0, with 13 bases in between. This CDR3 spans 14 amino acids. The CDR3 nucleotides are TGTGCCAGCCTCTGGGCAGGGATGAACACTGAAGCTTTCTTT. Protein sequence: CASLWAGMNTEAFF.

This clonotype was recorded at least ten times. This chain connects TRBV27 to TRBJ2-5; 9 nucleotides match TRBD1. After removal of 5 bases from V and 0 bases from J, the junction contained 7 bases not matched to a gene. CDR3 length: 16 amino acids. Germline-derived CDR1 and CDR2 are MNHEY and SMNVEV (reference sequence). As DNA, the CDR3 is TGTGCCAGCAGTAAGACGTGGGACAGGGACCAAGAGACCCAGTACTTC. As protein: CASSKTWDRDQETQYF.

Many counts were recorded for this clonotype. The chain has TRBV29-1 and TRBJ2-7; 7 nucleotides align to TRBD2. From germline, CDR1 is SQVTM and CDR2 ANQGSEA. The CDR3 is 14 amino acids. Unmatched junction bases numbered 4, after V lost 0 bases and J lost 2 bases. Here the CDR3 reads CSVEEEGGPYEQYF. The CDR3 DNA is TGCAGCGTTGAAGAGGAGGGAGGGCCCTACGAGCAGTACTTC.

Written as DNA, the CDR3 is TGTGCCAGTAGCACGGGACGGTACAATCAGCCCCAGCATTTT. Translation gives CASSTGRYNQPQHF. This chain uses TRBV19 with TRBJ1-5; D is possibly TRBD1 (5 bases). The CDR3 extends over 14 amino acids. Germline lookup yields CDR1 LNHDA and CDR2 SQIVND (reference sequence). Trimming removed 6 bases from V and 3 bases from J, with 12 bases in between.

This clonotype has more than one count but fewer than ten. V usage is TRBV19 and J usage is TRBJ2-2, with D uncertain. The V gene lost 3 bases and the J gene lost 0 bases, with 17 bases spanning the gap. CDR3 length equals 18 residues. Germline V gene data show CDR1 as LNHDA and CDR2 as SQIVND (reference sequence). Here the CDR3 reads CASSISGRRRPNTGELFF. The CDR3 bases are TGTGCCAGTAGTATTTCCGGCCGGCGGAGACCGAACACCGGGGAGCTGTTTTTT.

This clonotype has ten or more counts. This rearrangement joins TRBV7-8 to TRBJ1-6; D is undetermined. Germline CDR1 is SGHVS and CDR2 is FQNEAQ. The CDR3 runs 14 residues. Between the trimmed V and J ends, which lost 5 bases and 7 bases, there was a span of 12 bases. Here the CDR3 DNA reads TGTGCCAGCAGCCCCTTCCGACAAAATTCACCCCTCCACTTT. It yields the protein CASSPFRQNSPLHF.

This clonotype was counted many times. This chain links TRBV19 with TRBJ2-7; either TRBD1 or TRBD2 may supply D (5 bases each). The CDR3 extends over 15 amino acids. In germline, CDR1 is LNHDA, CDR2 SQIVND (reference sequence). V was pared by 5 bases and J by 7 bases, with 21 bases between. The CDR3 sequence: CASSPPGARGREQYF. The CDR3 bases are TGTGCCAGTAGTCCACCCGGGGCCAGAGGAAGGGAGCAGTACTTC.

This clonotype was detected only a few times. The chain links TRBV5-1 to TRBJ2-7; D gene unclear. V lost 0 bases and J lost 3, with 13 bases in between. The CDR3 loop spans 15 amino acids. CDR1 is SGHRS, CDR2 YFSETQ, per germline. CDR3 DNA sequence: TGCGCCAGCAGCTTGGTTCCAGACCTGGGCTACGAGCAGTACTTC. Protein sequence: CASSLVPDLGYEQYF.

The gene calls are TRBV29-1 and TRBJ2-5, with 12 bases matching TRBD1. The trim removed 7 bases at V and 5 bases at J, leaving 5 bases unmatched. Germline lookup yields CDR1 SQVTM and CDR2 ANQGSEA. This CDR3 is 13 amino acids long. CDR3 loop: CSGGQGASETQYF. The CDR3 coding sequence is TGCAGCGGGGGACAGGGGGCTTCCGAGACCCAGTACTTC.

This clonotype was picked up many times. The chain couples TRBV27 to TRBJ2-5, with D perhaps TRBD1 (6 bases). Germline V lookup: CDR1 MNHEY, CDR2 SMNVEV (reference sequence). This CDR3 is built from 15 residues. The V end was cut by 3 bases, the J end by 1 base, with 12 bases between. CDR3 nucleotide sequence: TGTGCCAGCAGTTTGGACAGCTTAGGCCAAGAGACCCAGTACTTC. Its protein is CASSLDSLGQETQYF.